This paragraph reports one T cell receptor (beta chain). This record comes from a study of T cell responses to AZD1222 COVID-19 vaccine. Clones were read by immunoSEQ multiplex PCR, and TCRdb kept only the in-frame ones, dropping some. The table includes approximately 140,000 clones, around 90% detected once. This CDR3 has 16 amino acids. Germline loops: CDR1 LNHNV, CDR2 YYDKDF (reference sequence). Between the trimmed V and J ends, which lost 0 bases and 2 bases, there was a span of 11 bases. The genes are TRBV15 and TRBJ1-3; D possibly corresponds to TRBD1 (5 bases). The starting material was peripheral blood, obtained 28 days after the second AZD1222 dose. The clonotype was recovered from an adult who received the AZD1222 COVID-19 vaccine. The CDR3 loop is CATSRDWDPAGNTIYF. CDR3 in DNA: TGTGCCACCAGCAGAGATTGGGACCCCGCTGGAAACACCATATATTTT.